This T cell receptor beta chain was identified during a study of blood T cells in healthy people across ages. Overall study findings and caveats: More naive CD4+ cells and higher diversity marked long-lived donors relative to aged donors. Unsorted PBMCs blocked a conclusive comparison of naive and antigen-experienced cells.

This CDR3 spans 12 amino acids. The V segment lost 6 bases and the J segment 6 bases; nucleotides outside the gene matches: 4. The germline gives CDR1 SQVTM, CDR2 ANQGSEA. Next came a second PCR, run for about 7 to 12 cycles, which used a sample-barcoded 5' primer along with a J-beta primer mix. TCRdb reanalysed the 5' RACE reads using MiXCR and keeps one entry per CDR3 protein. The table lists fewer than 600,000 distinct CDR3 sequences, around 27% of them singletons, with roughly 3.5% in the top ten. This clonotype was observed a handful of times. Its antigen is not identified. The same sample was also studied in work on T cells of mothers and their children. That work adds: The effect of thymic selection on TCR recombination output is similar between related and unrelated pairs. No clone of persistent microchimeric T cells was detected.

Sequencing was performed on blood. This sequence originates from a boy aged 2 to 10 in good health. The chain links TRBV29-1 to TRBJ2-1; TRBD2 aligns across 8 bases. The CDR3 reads CSVPGGVNEQFF. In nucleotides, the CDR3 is TGCAGCGTGCCCGGGGGGGTCAATGAGCAGTTCTTC.